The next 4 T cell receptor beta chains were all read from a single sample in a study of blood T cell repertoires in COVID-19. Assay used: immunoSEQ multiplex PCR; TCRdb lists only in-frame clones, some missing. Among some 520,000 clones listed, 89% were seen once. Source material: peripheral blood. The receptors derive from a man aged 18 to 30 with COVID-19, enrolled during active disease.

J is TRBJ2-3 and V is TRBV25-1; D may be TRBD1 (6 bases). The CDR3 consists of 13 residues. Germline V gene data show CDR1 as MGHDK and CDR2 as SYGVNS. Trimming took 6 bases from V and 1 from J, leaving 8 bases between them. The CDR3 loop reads CASRQGGTDTQYF. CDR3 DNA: TGTGCCAGCAGACAGGGAGGCACAGATACGCAGTATTTT.

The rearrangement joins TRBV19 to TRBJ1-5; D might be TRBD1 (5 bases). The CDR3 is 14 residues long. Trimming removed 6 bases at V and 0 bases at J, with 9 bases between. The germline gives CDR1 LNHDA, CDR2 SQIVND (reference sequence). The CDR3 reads CASRRDGSNQPQHF. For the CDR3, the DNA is TGTGCCAGTAGGCGGGACGGTAGCAATCAGCCCCAGCATTTT.

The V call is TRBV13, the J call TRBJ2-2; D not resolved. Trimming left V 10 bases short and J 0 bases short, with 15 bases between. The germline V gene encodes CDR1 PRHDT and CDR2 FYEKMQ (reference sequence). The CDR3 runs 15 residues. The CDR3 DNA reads TGTGCCACCCGACTGAGCCTGGCGAACACCGGGGAGCTGTTTTTT. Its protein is CATRLSLANTGELFF.

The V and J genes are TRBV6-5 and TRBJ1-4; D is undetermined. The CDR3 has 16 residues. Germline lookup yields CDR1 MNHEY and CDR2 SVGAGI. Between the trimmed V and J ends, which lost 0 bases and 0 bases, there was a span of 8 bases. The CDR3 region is CASSYSTATTNEKLFF. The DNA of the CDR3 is TGTGCCAGCAGTTACTCAACAGCTACAACTAATGAAAAACTGTTTTTT.